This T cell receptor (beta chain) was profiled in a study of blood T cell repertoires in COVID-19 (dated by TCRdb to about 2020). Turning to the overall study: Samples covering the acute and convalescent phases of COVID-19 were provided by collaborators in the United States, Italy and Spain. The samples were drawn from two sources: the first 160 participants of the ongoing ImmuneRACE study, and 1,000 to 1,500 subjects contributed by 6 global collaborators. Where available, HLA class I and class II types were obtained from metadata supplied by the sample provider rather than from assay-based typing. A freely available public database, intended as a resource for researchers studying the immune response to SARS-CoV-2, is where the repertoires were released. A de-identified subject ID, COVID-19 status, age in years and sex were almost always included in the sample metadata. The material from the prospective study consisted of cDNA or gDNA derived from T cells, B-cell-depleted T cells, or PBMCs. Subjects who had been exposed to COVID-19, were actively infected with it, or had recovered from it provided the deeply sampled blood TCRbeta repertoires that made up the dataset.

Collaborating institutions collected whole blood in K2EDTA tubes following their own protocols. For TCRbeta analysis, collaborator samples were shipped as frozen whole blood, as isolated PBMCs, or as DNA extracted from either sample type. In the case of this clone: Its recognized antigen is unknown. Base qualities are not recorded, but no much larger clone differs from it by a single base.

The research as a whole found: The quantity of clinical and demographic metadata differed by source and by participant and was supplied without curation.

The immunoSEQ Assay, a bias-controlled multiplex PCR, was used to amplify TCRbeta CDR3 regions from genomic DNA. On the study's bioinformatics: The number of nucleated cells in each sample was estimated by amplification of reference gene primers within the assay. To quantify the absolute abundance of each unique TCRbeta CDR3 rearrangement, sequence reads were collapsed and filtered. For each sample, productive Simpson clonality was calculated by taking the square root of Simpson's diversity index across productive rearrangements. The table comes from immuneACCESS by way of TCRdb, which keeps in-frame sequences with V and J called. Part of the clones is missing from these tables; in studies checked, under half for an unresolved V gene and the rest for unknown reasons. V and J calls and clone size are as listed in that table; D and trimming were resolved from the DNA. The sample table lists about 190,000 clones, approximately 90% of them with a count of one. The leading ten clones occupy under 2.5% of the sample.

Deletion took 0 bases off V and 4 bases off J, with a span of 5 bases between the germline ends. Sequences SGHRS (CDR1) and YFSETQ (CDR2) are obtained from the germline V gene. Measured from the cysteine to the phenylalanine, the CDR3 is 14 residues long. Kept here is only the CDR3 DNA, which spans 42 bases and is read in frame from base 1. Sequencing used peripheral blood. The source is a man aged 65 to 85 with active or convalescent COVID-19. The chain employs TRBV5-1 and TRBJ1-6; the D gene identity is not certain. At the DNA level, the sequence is TGCGCCAGCAGCTTGGGCAGTTATAATTCACCCCTCCACTTT. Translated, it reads CASSLGSYNSPLHF.